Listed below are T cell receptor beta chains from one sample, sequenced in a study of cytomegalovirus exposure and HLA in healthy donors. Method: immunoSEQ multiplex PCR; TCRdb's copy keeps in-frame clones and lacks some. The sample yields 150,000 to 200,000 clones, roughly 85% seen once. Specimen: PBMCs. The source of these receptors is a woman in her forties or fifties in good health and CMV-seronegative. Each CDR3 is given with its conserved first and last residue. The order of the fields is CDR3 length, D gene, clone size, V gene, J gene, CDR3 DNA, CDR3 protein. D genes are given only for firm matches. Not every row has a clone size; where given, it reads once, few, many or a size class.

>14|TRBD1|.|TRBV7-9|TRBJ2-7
TGTGCCAGCAGCTTGACAGGGTTAAACTACGAGCAGTACTTC
CASSLTGLNYEQYF
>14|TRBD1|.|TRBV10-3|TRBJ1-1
TGTGCCATCAGTTTAGGACAGGGCGACACTGAAGCTTTCTTT
CAISLGQGDTEAFF
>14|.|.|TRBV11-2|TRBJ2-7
TGTGCCAGCAGCTTAGAGGGCTATTCCTACGAGCAGTACTTC
CASSLEGYSYEQYF
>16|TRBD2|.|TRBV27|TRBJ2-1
TGTGCCAGCAGTACTAGGACTAGCCGGTCCTACAATGAGCAGTTCTTC
CASSTRTSRSYNEQFF
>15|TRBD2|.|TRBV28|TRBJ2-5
TGTGCCAGCAGTATCAGGCTAGCGGGAGTTGAGACCCAGTACTTC
CASSIRLAGVETQYF
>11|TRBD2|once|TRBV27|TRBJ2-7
TGTGCCAGCAGCTTAGCGGGAGAGCAGTACTTC
CASSLAGEQYF
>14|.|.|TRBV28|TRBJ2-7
TGTGCCAGCAGGTCCCTTTGGGCGACCTACGAGCAGTACTTC
CASRSLWATYEQYF
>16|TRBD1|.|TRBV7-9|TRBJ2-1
TGTGCCAGCAGCTTAGCCGGGGGACAGGTCTACAATGAGCAGTTCTTC
CASSLAGGQVYNEQFF
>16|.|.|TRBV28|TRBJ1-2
TGTGCCAGCAGTTCGCGGACAGTTGTGGGGAACTATGGCTACACCTTC
CASSSRTVVGNYGYTF
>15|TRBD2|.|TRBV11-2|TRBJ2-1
TGTGCCAGCAGCTTACGGGAGGTGTCTTACAATGAGCAGTTCTTC
CASSLREVSYNEQFF
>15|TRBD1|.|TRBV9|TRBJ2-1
TGTGCCAGCAGCGTAGGGGCAGGGGGAAGCAATGAGCAGTTCTTC
CASSVGAGGSNEQFF
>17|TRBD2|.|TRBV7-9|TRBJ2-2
TGTGCCAGCAGCTCAACGGGACTAGCGGAACACACCGGGGAGCTGTTTTTT
CASSSTGLAEHTGELFF
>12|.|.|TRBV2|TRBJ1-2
TGTGCCAGCACCGTGGGCAGGGGCTTTTACACCTTC
CASTVGRGFYTF
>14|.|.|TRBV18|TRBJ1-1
TGTGCCAGCTCACCATGGCAGGGGAACACTGAAGCTTTCTTT
CASSPWQGNTEAFF
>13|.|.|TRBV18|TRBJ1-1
TGTGCCAGCTCACCACGCCCGACGGAGAAGCTTTTCTTT
CASSPRPTEKLFF
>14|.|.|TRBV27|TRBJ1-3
TGTGCCAGCAGTTTACTGAGCTCTGGAAACACCATATATTTT
CASSLLSSGNTIYF
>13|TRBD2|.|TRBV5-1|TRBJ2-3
TGCGCCAGCAATGGGGGGGGCACAGATACGCAGTATTTT
CASNGGGTDTQYF
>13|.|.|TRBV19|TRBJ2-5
TGTGCCAGTAGTATAGATCACCCGGGGACCCAGTACTTC
CASSIDHPGTQYF
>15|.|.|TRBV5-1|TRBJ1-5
TGCGCCAGCAGCCCGACAGGAGATAGCAATCAGCCCCAGCATTTT
CASSPTGDSNQPQHF
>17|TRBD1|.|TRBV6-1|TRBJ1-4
TGTGCCATCAGTGACGCCGGACAGGGGGCCGGCAATGAAAAACTGTTTTTT
CAISDAGQGAGNEKLFF
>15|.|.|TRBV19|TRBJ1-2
TGTGCCAGTAGTATAGATCTTAGGCGGAACTATGGCTACACCTTC
CASSIDLRRNYGYTF
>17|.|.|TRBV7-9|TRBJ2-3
TGTTCCAGCAGCTTATTTAAGAGGGAGAGTGGCACAGATACGCAGTATTTT
CSSSLFKRESGTDTQYF
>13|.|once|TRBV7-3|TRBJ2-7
TGTGCCAGCAGCTTAACGAGGGGGAACGAGCAGTACTTC
CASSLTRGNEQYF
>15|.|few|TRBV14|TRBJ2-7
TGTGCCAGCAGCCAAGCCAGACGCGGCTCCTACGAGCAGTACTTC
CASSQARRGSYEQYF
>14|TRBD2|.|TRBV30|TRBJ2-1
TGTGCCTGGAGTCGCACTAGCGGGAGGGATGAGCAGTTCTTC
CAWSRTSGRDEQFF
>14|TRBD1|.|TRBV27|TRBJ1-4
TGTGCCAGCAGTTTTAAACCAGGGGGTGAAAAACTGTTTTTT
CASSFKPGGEKLFF
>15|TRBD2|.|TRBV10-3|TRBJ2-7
TGTGCCATCAGTGAGTGGGCGGGAGGGCAGGGAGAGCAGTACTTC
CAISEWAGGQGEQYF
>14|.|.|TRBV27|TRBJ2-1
TGTGCCAGCAGGAAGGGGGACCTTAACAATGAGCAGTTCTTC
CASRKGDLNNEQFF
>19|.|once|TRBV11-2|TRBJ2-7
TGTGCCAGCAGCTTAGGTGCCCTCCGACAGAAGGGTGTCTCCTACGAGCAGTACTTC
CASSLGALRQKGVSYEQYF
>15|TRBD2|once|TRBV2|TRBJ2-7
TGTGCCAGCAGTGTGAACAGACTAGCGAGCTACGAGCAGTACTTC
CASSVNRLASYEQYF
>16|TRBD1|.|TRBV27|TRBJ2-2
TGTGCCAGCAGTTTATCGGGACAGGGGGCTTCCGGGGAGCTGTTTTTT
CASSLSGQGASGELFF
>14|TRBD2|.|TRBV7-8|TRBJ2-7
TGTGCCAGCAGCCGTGGGACTAGCGGCTACGAGCAGTACTTC
CASSRGTSGYEQYF
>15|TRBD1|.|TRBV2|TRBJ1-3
TGTGCCAGCAGGAAGACAGGGAACTCTGGAAACACCATATATTTT
CASRKTGNSGNTIYF
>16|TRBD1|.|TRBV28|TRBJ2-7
TGTGCCAGCAGTTCCGCCGGGACAGGGGGATCCTACGAGCAGTACTTC
CASSSAGTGGSYEQYF
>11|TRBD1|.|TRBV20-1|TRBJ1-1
TGCAGTGCTCTACAGGGGGCTGAAGCTTTCTTT
CSALQGAEAFF
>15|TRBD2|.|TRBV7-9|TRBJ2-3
TGTGCCAGCAGCACGACAGGGACTAGCACGGATACGCAGTATTTT
CASSTTGTSTDTQYF
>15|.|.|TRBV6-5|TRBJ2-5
TGTGCCAGCAGCAAGGGCGGGCCCGAAAGCAAGACCCAGTACTTC
CASSKGGPESKTQYF
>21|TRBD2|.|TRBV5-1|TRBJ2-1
TGCGCCAGCAGCTTCCGGGACACAGGGATTAGCGGGAGTGTTCACTACAATGAGCAGTTCTTC
CASSFRDTGISGSVHYNEQFF
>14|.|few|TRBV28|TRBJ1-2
TGTGCCAGCAGTTTATTACAGGGATCTTCTGGCTACACCTTC
CASSLLQGSSGYTF
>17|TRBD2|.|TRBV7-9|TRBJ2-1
TGTGCCAGCAGCCCTCCGGGACTAGCGGGAGGAGGGTATGAGCAGTTCTTC
CASSPPGLAGGGYEQFF
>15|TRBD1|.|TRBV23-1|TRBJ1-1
TGCGCCAGCAGTCCTTCGGACAGGATGAACACTGAAGCTTTCTTT
CASSPSDRMNTEAFF
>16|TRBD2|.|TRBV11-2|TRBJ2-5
TGTGCCAGCAGCCTTATAGCGGGGCTCCGGGGGGAGACCCAGTACTTC
CASSLIAGLRGETQYF
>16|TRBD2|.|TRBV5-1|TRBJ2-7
TGCGCCAGCAGCCCGGGGGGAGGGACCTCCTCCTACGAGCAGTACTTC
CASSPGGGTSSYEQYF
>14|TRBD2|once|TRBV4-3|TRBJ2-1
TGCGCCAGCAGCCAAGACCTGCCGGGGGGGGAGCAGTTCTTC
CASSQDLPGGEQFF
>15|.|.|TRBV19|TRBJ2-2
TGTGCCTCACGGGTACCAAATCGGGGCACCGGGGAGCTGTTTTTT
CASRVPNRGTGELFF
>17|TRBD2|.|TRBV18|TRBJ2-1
TGTGCCAGCTCACCACCCAATCTAGCGGGAGCCGGCAATGAGCAGTTCTTC
CASSPPNLAGAGNEQFF
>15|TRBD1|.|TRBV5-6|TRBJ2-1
TGTGCCAGCAGCTGGGGACAGGGGGCCTACAATGAGCAGTTCTTC
CASSWGQGAYNEQFF
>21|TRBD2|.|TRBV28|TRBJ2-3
TGTGCCAGCAGTTTCAGTGCGATAGGACTAGCGGGAGAATCGAATACAGATACGCAGTATTTT
CASSFSAIGLAGESNTDTQYF